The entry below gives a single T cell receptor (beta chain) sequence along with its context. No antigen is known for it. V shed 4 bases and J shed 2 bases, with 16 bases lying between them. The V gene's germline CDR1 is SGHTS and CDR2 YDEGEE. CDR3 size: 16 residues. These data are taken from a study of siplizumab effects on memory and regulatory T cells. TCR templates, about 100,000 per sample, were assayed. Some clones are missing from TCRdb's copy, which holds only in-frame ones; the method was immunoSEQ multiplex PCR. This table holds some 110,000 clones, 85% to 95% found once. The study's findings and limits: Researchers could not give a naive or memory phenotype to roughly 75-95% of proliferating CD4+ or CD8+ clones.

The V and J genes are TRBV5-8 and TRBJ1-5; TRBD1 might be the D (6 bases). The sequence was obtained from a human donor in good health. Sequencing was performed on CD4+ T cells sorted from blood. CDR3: CASSQYRVGGNQPQHF. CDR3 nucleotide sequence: TGTGCCAGCAGCCAATACAGGGTTGGAGGCAATCAGCCCCAGCATTTT.